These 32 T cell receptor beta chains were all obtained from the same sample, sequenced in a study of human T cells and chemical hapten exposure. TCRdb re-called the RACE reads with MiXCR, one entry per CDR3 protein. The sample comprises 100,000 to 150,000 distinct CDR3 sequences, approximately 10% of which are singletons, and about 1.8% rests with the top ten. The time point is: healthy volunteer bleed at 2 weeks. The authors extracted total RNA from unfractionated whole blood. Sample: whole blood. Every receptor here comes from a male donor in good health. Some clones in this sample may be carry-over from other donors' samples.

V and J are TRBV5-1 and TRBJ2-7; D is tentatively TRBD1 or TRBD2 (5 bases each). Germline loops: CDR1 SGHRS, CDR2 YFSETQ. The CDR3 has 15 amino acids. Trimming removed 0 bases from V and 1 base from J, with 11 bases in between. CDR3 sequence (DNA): TGCGCCAGCAGCTTGGAGGGACCGCCATCCTACGAGCAGTACTTC. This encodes CASSLEGPPSYEQYF. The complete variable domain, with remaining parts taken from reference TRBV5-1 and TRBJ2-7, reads KAGVTQTPRYLIKTRGQQVTLSCSPISGHRSVSWYQQTPGQGLQFLFEYFSETQRNKGNFPGRFSGRQFSNSRSEMNVSTLELGDSALYLCASSLEGPPSYEQYFGPGTRLTVT.

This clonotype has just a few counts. The CDR3, as DNA: TGCAGCGTTGCTGCAGGGGGCGCGGCTGGGGCCAACGTCCTGACTTTC. It yields the protein CSVAAGGAAGANVLTF. The chain combines TRBV29-1 with TRBJ2-6; 8 nucleotides match TRBD1. CDR3 size: 16 residues. Looked up from germline, CDR1 is SQVTM and CDR2 is ANQGSEA. Germline trimming cut 4 bases from V and 2 bases from J; bases unmatched to any gene: 7.

CDR3 nucleotide sequence: TGTGCCAGCAGCTTAATGGGGGTTCGTTCACCCCTCCACTTT. As protein: CASSLMGVRSPLHF. This rearrangement joins TRBV7-3 to TRBJ1-6, with D perhaps matching TRBD1 (5 bases). The CDR3 extends over 14 amino acids. V dropped 1 base and J dropped 9 bases, with 10 bases sitting between them. CDR1 and CDR2 from the germline V gene are SGHTA and FQGTGA.

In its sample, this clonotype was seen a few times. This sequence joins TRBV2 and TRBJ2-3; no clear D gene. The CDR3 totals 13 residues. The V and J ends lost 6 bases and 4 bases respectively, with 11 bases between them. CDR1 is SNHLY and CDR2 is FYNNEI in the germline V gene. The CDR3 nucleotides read TGTGCCAGCAGGGGCCTGTCGGCAGATACGCAGTATTTT. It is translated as CASRGLSADTQYF.

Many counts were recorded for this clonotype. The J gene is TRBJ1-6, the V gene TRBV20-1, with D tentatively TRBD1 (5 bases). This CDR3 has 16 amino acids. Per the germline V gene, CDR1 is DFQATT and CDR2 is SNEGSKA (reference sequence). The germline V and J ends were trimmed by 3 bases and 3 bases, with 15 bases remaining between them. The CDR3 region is CSARTAGGYYNSPLHF. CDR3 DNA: TGCAGTGCTAGGACCGCGGGGGGGTACTATAATTCACCCCTCCACTTT.

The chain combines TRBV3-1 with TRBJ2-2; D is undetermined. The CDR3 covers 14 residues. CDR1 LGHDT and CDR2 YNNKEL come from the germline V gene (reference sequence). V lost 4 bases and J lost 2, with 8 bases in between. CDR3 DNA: TGTGCCAGCAGCCCTCAAGGAAACACCGGGGAGCTGTTTTTT. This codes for CASSPQGNTGELFF.

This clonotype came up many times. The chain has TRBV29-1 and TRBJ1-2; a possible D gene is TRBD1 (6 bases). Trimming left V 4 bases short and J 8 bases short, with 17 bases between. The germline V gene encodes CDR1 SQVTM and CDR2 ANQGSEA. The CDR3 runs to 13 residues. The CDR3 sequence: CSVVGALRPGYTF. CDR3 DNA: TGCAGCGTTGTGGGGGCACTCCGGCCCGGCTACACCTTC.

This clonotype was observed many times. CDR3 in amino acids: CASSQVEASSYEQYF. The CDR3 bases are TGCGCCAGCAGCCAAGTGGAGGCTAGCTCCTACGAGCAGTACTTC. This sequence joins TRBV4-1 and TRBJ2-7; D is perhaps TRBD2 (5 bases). Trimming removed 1 base from V and 0 bases from J, with 10 bases in between. CDR1 and CDR2 (germline): MGHRA, YSYEKL. This CDR3 has 15 residues.

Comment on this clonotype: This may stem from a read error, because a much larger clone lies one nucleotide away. The chain's CDR3 is CASSKHDGFFGGEPQDF. The CDR3 DNA is TGTGCCAGCAGCAAACACGACGGATTTTTTGGGGGTGAGCCCCAGGATTTT. The V gene is TRBV21-1, the J gene TRBJ1-5; TRBD1, the table's D call, was not compared with the DNA. TRBV21-1 is a recognized pseudogene. This CDR3 is 17 amino acids long.

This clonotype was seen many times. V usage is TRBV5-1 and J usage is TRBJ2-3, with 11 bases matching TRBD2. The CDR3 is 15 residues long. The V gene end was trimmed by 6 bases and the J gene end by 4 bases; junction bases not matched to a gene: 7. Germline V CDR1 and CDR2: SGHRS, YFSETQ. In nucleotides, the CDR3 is TGCGCCAGCACCTTAGCGGGAGGGCCTGCAGATACGCAGTATTTT. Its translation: CASTLAGGPADTQYF.

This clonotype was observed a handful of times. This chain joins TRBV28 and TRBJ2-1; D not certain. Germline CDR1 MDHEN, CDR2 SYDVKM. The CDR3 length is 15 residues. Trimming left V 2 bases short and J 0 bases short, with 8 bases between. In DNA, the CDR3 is TGTGCCAGCAGTTTACTTAGGGCCTCCTACAATGAGCAGTTCTTC. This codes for CASSLLRASYNEQFF. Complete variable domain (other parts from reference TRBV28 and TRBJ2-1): DVKVTQSSRYLVKRTGEKVFLECVQDMDHENMFWYRQDPGLGLRLIYFSYDVKMKEKGDIPEGYSVSREKKERFSLILESASTNQTSMYLCASSLLRASYNEQFFGPGTRLTVL.

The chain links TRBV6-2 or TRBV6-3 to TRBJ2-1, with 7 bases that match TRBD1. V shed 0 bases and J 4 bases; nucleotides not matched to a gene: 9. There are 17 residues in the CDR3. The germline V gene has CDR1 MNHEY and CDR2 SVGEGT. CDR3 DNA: TGTGCCAGCAGTTACTCGATTGTGGGACAGACATACAATGAGCAGTTCTTC. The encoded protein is CASSYSIVGQTYNEQFF.

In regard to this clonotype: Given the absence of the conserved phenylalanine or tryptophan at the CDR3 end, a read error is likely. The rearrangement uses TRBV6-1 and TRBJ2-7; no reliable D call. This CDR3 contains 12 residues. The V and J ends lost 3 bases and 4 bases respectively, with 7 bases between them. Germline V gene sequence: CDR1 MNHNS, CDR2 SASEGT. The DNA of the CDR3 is TGTGCCAGCAGTGACTTAGTTTACGAGCAGTACTTG. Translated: CASSDLVYEQYL.

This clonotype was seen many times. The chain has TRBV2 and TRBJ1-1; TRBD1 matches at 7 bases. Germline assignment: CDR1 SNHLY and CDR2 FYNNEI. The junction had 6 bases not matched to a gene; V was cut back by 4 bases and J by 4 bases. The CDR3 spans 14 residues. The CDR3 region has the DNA TGTGCCAGCAGTGTGGGACAGCCCTCCACTGAAGCTTTCTTT. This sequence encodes CASSVGQPSTEAFF.

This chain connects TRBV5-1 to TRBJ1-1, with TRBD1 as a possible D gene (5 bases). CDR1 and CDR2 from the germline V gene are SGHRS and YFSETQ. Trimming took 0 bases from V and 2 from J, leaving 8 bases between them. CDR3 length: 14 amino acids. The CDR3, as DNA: TGCGCCAGCAGCTTGGAGGGGTATAACACTGAAGCTTTCTTT. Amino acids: CASSLEGYNTEAFF.

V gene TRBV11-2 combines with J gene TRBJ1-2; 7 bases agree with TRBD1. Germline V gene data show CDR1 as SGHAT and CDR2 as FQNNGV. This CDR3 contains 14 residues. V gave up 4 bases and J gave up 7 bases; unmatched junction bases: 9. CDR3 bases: TGTGCCAGCAGCTCACTGACAGGGCCGGGTGGCTACACCTTC. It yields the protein CASSSLTGPGGYTF.

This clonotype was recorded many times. The CDR3 sequence is CASSQELGGLEQYF. CDR3 DNA sequence: TGCGCCAGCAGCCAAGAACTTGGCGGCCTTGAGCAGTACTTC. The V gene is TRBV4-3, the J gene TRBJ2-7; no clear D. CDR3 length equals 14 residues. CDR1 and CDR2 from the germline V gene are LGHNA and YSLEER. Trimming cost V 0 bases and J 7 bases, with 13 bases left between them.

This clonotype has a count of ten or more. Written as DNA, the CDR3 is TGTGCCAGCAGCCTTGGACAGGGGGAAATGAACACTGAAGCTTTCTTT. Translation gives CASSLGQGEMNTEAFF. The chain carries TRBV7-4 and TRBJ1-1, with 10 bases lining up with TRBD1. CDR1 is SGHVT and CDR2 is SQSDAQ in the germline V gene. CDR3 length: 16 amino acids. V lost 5 bases and J lost 0; bases outside the gene matches: 6.

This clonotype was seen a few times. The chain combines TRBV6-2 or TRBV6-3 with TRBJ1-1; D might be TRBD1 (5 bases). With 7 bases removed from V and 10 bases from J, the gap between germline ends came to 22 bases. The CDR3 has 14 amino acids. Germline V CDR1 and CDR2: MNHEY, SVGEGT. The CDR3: CASNVDRGRSRAFF. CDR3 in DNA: TGTGCCAGCAACGTCGACAGAGGGAGAAGTAGAGCTTTCTTT.

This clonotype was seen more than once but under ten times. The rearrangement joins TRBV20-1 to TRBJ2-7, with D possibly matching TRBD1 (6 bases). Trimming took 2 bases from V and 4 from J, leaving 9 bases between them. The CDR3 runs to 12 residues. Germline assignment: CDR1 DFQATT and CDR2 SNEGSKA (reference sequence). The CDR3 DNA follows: TGCAGTGCTAGATCCACAGGGTACGAGCAGTACTTC. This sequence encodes CSARSTGYEQYF.

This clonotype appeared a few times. CDR3 DNA: TGTGCCAGCAGCCTAATCGGGTTCACCGGGGAGCTGTTTTTT. As protein: CASSLIGFTGELFF. V gene TRBV7-2 combines with J gene TRBJ2-2; the D is unclear. CDR3 length: 14 residues. The germline V gene encodes CDR1 SGHTA and CDR2 FQGNSA. Deletions cut 5 bases from V and 4 bases from J, with 11 bases between.

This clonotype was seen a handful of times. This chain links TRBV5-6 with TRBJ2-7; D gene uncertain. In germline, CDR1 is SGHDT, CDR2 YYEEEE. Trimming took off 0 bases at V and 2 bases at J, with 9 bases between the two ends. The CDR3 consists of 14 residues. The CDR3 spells CASSLGRPTYEQYF. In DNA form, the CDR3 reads TGTGCCAGCAGCTTGGGAAGGCCCACCTACGAGCAGTACTTC.

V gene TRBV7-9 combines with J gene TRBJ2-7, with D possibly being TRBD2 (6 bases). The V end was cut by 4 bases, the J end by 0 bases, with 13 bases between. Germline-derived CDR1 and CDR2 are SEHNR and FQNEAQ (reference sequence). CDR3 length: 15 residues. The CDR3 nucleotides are TGTGCCAGCAGCTGGCGGGACCGAGACTCCTACGAGCAGTACTTC. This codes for CASSWRDRDSYEQYF.

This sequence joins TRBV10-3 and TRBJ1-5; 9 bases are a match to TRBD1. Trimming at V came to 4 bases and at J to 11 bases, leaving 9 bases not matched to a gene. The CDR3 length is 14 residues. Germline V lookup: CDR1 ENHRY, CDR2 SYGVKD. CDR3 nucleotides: TGTGCCATCAGTGGGGACAGGGATAGAGTGACCCAGCATTTT. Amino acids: CAISGDRDRVTQHF.

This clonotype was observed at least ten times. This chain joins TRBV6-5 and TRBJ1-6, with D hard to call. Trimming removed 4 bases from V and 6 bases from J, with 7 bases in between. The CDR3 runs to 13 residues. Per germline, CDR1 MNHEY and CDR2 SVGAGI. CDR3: CASSSFINSPLHF. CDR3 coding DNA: TGTGCCAGCAGTTCCTTCATTAATTCACCCCTCCACTTT.

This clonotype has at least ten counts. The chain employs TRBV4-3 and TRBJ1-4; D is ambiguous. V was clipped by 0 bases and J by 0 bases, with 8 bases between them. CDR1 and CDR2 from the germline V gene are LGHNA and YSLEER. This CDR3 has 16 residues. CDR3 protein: CASSQEGVATNEKLFF. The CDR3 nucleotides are TGCGCCAGCAGCCAAGAAGGCGTAGCAACTAATGAAAAACTGTTTTTT.

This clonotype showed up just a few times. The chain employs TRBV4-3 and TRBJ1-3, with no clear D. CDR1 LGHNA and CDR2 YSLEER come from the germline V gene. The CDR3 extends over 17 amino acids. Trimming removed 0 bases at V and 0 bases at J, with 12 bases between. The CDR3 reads CASSQEMSGHSGNTIYF. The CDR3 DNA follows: TGCGCCAGCAGCCAAGAAATGTCAGGCCACTCTGGAAACACCATATATTTT.

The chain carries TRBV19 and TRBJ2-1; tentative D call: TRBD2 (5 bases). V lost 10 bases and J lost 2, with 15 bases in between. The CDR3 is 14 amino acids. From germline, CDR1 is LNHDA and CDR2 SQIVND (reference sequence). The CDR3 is CATIPPGTYNEQFF. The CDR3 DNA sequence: TGTGCCACCATACCCCCCGGGACCTACAATGAGCAGTTCTTC.

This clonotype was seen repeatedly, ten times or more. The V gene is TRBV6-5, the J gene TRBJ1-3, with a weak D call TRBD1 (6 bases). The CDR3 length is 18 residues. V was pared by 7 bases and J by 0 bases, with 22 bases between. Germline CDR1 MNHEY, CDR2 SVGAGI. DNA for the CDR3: TGTGCCAGCACCGACTGGGGGGCAGGGGCCATCTCTGGAAACACCATATATTTT. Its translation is CASTDWGAGAISGNTIYF.

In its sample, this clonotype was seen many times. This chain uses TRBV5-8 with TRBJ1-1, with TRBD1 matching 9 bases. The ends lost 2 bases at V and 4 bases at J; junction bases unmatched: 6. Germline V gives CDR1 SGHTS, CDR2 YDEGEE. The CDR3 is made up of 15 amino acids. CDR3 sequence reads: CASSFKTGGATEAFF. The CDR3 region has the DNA TGTGCCAGCAGCTTTAAGACAGGGGGGGCCACTGAAGCTTTCTTT.

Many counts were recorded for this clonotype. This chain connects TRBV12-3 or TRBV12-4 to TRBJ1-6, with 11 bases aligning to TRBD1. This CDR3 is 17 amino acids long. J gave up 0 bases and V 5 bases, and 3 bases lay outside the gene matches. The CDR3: CASSGQGASSYNSPLHF. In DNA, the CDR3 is TGTGCCAGCAGTGGACAGGGGGCCAGCTCCTATAATTCACCCCTCCACTTT.

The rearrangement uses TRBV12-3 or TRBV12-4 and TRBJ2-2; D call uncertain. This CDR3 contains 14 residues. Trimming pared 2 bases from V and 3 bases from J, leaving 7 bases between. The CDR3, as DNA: TGTGCCAGCAGTTTATCATCCCACACCGGGGAGCTGTTTTTT. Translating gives CASSLSSHTGELFF.